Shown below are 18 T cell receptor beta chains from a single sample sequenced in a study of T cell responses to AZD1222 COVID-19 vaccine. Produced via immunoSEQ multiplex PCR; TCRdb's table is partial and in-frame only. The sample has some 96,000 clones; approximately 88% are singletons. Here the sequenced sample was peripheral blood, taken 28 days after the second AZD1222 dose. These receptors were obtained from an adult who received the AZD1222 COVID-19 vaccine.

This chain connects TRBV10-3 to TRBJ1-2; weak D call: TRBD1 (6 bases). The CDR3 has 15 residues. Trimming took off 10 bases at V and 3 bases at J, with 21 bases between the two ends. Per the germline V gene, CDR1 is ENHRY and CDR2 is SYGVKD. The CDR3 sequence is CATQGGQPGDYGYTF. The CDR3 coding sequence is TGTGCCACCCAAGGCGGACAGCCAGGAGACTATGGCTACACCTTC.

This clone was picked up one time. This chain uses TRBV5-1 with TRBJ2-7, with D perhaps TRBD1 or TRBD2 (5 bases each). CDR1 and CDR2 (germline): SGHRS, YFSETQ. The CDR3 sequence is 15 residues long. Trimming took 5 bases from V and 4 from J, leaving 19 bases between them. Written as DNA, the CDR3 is TGCGCCAGCAGTCCCGCCGGGACCACATTATACGAGCAGTACTTC. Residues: CASSPAGTTLYEQYF.

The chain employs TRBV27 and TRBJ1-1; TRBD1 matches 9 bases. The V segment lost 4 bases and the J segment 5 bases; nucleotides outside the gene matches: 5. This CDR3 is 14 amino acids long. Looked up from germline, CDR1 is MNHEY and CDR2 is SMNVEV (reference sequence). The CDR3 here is CASSWSQGATEAFF. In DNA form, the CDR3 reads TGTGCCAGCAGTTGGTCACAGGGGGCGACTGAAGCTTTCTTT.

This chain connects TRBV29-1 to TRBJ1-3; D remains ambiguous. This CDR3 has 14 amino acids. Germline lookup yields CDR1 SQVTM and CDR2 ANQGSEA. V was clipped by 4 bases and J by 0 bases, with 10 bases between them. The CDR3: CSVGGKASGNTIYF. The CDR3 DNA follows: TGCAGCGTTGGAGGAAAGGCCTCTGGAAACACCATATATTTT.

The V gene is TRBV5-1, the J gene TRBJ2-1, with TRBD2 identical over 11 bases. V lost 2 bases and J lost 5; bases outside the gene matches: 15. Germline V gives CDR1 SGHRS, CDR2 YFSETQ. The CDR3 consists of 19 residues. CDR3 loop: CASSLPLLAGAPRHNEQFF. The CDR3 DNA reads TGCGCCAGCAGCTTACCTTTACTAGCGGGAGCCCCTAGGCACAATGAGCAGTTCTTC.

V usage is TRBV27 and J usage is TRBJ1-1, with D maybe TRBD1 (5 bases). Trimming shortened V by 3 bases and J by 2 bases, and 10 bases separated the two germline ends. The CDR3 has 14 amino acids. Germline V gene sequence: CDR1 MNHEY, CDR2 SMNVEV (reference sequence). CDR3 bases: TGTGCCAGCAGTTTTGGGGGGTTCAACACTGAAGCTTTCTTT. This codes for CASSFGGFNTEAFF.

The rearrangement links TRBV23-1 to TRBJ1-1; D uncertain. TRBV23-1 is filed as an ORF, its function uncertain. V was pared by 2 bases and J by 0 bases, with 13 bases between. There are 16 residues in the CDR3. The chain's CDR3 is CASSQIDTSMNTEAFF. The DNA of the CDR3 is TGCGCCAGCAGTCAAATTGACACTTCAATGAACACTGAAGCTTTCTTT.

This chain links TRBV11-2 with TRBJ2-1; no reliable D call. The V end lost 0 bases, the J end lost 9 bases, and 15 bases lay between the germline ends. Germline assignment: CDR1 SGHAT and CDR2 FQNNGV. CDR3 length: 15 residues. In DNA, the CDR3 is TGTGCCAGCAGCTTAGATGGCGGTCTGTGGGGTGAGCAGTTCTTC. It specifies CASSLDGGLWGEQFF. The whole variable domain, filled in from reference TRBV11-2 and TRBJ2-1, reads EAGVAQSPRYKIIEKRQSVAFWCNPISGHATLYWYQQILGQGPKLLIQFQNNGVVDDSQLPKDRFSAERLKGVDSTLKIQPAKLEDSAVYLCASSLDGGLWGEQFFGPGTRLTVL.

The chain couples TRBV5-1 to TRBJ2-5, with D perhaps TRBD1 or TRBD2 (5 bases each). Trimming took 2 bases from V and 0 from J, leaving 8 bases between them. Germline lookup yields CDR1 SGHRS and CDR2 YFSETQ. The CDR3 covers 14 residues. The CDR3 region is CASSFGTDQETQYF. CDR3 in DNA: TGCGCCAGCAGCTTCGGGACCGACCAAGAGACCCAGTACTTC.

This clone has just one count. The CDR3 DNA sequence: TGTGCCAGCAGTTCGGTACCAGTGAACACTGAAGCTTTCTTT. Translating it yields CASSSVPVNTEAFF. The chain employs TRBV7-9 and TRBJ1-1; D call uncertain. V was trimmed by 6 bases and J by 0 bases, leaving 11 bases between them. The CDR3 covers 14 residues. Germline CDR1 is SEHNR and CDR2 is FQNEAQ (reference sequence).

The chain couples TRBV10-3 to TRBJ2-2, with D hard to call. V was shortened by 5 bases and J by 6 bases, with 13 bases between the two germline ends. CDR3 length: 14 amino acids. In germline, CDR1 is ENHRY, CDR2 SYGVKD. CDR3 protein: CAISNRPPPGELFF. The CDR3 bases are TGTGCCATCAGTAACAGACCCCCGCCCGGGGAGCTGTTTTTT.

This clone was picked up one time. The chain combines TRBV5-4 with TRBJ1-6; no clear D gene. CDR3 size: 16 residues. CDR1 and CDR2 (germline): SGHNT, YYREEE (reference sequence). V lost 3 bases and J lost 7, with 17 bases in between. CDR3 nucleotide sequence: TGTGCCAGCAGCTCTATGCGTGGCGGTTCCAATTCACCCCTCCACTTT. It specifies CASSSMRGGSNSPLHF.

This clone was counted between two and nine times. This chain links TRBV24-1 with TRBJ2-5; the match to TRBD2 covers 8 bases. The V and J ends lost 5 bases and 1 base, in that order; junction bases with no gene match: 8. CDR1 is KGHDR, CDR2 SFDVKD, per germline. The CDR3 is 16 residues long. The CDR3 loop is CATSAGGGKIQETQYF. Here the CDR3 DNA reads TGTGCCACCAGTGCCGGGGGGGGGAAAATCCAAGAGACCCAGTACTTC.

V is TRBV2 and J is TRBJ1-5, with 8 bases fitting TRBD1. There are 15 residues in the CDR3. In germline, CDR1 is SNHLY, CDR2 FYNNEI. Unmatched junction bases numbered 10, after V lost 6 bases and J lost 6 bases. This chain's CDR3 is CASSRSTGDVQPQHF. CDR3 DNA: TGTGCCAGCAGCCGCTCGACAGGGGATGTTCAGCCCCAGCATTTT.

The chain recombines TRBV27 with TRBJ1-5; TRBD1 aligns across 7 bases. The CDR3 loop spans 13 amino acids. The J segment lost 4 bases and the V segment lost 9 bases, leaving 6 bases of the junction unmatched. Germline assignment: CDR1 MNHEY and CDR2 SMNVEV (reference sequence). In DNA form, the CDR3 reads TGTGCCAGTTCGACAGGGAGGAATCAGCCCCAGCATTTT. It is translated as CASSTGRNQPQHF.

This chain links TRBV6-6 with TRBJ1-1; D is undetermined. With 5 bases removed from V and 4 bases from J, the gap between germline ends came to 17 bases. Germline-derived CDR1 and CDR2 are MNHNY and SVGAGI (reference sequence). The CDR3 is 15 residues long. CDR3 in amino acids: CASSDAGLKGTEAFF. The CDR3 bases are TGTGCCAGCAGTGATGCCGGGCTAAAGGGCACTGAAGCTTTCTTT.

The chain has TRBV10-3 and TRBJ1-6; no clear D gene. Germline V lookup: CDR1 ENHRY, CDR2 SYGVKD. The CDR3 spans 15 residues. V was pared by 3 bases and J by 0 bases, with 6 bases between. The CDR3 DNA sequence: TGTGCCATCAGTGAATCGACCTCCTATAATTCACCCCTCCACTTT. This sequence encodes CAISESTSYNSPLHF.

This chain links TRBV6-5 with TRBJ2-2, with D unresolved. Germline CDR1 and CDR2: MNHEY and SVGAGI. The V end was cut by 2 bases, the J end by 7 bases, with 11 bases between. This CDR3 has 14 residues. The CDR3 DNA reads TGTGCCAGCAGTTACGGTGGGCGGAACGGGGAGCTGTTTTTT. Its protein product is CASSYGGRNGELFF.